A selection of T cell receptor beta chains follows, all from one sample in a study of shared clonotypes between healthy human individuals. Method: immunoSEQ multiplex PCR; TCRdb's copy keeps in-frame clones and lacks some. The data contain 2.3 million or so clones, over 90% of them singletons. The sequenced material came from naive CD4+ T cells from PBMCs. The source of these receptors is a man aged 18 to 29 in good health. Some clones in this sample may be carry-over from other donors' samples. Both conserved end residues are part of each CDR3. A D gene is named only where the DNA matches it firmly. Clone size is stated in some rows and not others, as once, few, many or a class when expanded.

clone_size j_call v_call cdr3_length d_call cdr3_aa cdr3_nt
. TRBJ2-3 TRBV9 17 TRBD2 CASSVLAGISTTDTQYF TGTGCCAGCAGCGTACTAGCGGGGATTTCTACCACAGATACGCAGTATTTT
. TRBJ2-1 TRBV21-1 10 . CAIHHNEQFF TGTGCCATCCATCACAATGAGCAGTTCTTC
. TRBJ1-1 TRBV28 15 . CASSLNFGGTYEAFF TGTGCCAGCAGTTTAAATTTCGGGGGGACGTATGAAGCTTTCTTT
. TRBJ2-1 TRBV9 17 TRBD2 CASSITGTSGSYNEQFF TGTGCCAGCAGCATCACCGGGACTAGCGGCTCCTACAATGAGCAGTTCTTC
. TRBJ2-1 TRBV5-1 18 TRBD2 CASSLDLSGGLSYNEQFF TGCGCCAGCAGCTTGGATCTTAGCGGGGGACTCTCCTACAATGAGCAGTTCTTC
. TRBJ2-1 TRBV29-1 13 . CSVFAGLADEQFF TGCAGCGTATTCGCTGGACTGGCAGATGAGCAGTTCTTC
. TRBJ2-7 TRBV5-1 14 TRBD1 CASSRTGSSYEQYF TGCGCCAGCAGCAGGACAGGGAGCTCCTACGAGCAGTACTTC
. TRBJ1-2 TRBV9 14 TRBD1 CASSAGGWNYGYTF TGTGCCAGCAGCGCAGGGGGATGGAATTATGGCTACACCTTC
. TRBJ2-3 TRBV28 16 TRBD2 CASSLVAGVWTDTQYF TGTGCCAGCAGTTTGGTAGCGGGAGTTTGGACAGATACGCAGTATTTT
. TRBJ1-1 TRBV6-4 18 . CASKDPPHLVRDYTEAFF TGTGCCAGCAAAGACCCCCCCCACCTGGTCAGAGATTACACTGAAGCTTTCTTT
. TRBJ1-4 TRBV6-5 14 . CASWGFGQSEKLFF TGTGCCAGCTGGGGGTTTGGACAATCCGAAAAACTGTTTTTT
. TRBJ1-2 TRBV19 14 . CASRGNTAIYGYTF TGTGCCAGTAGGGGGAATACAGCCATCTATGGCTACACCTTC
. TRBJ2-5 TRBV10-3 13 . CAISELPQETQYF TGTGCCATCAGTGAGCTGCCCCAAGAGACCCAGTACTTC
. TRBJ2-7 TRBV10-2 13 . CASGVPHGYEQYF TGCGCCAGCGGAGTACCGCACGGCTACGAGCAGTACTTC
. TRBJ1-2 TRBV6-5 13 . CASSPGADYGYTF TGTGCCAGCAGCCCGGGGGCAGACTATGGCTACACCTTC
. TRBJ2-1 TRBV5-1 12 . CASSLSGNEQFF TGCGCCAGCAGCTTATCGGGAAATGAGCAGTTCTTC
. TRBJ2-2 TRBV11-1 15 . CASSDRSSGTGELFF TGTGCCAGCAGCGACCGGTCAAGCGGCACCGGGGAGCTGTTTTTT
. TRBJ2-3 TRBV4-1 16 TRBD2 CASSQTLAGGRDTQYF TGCGCCAGCAGCCAAACTCTAGCGGGAGGGCGAGATACGCAGTATTTT
. TRBJ2-4 TRBV5-1 14 . CASSLDTGKNIQYF TGCGCCAGCAGCTTGGATACAGGCAAAAACATTCAGTACTTC
. TRBJ1-1 TRBV18 16 TRBD1 CASSLRTGPSYDEAFF TGTGCCAGCTCACTCCGGACAGGGCCTTCCTATGATGAAGCTTTCTTT
. TRBJ2-6 TRBV2 16 . CASSAGRLSGANVLTF TGTGCCAGCAGTGCAGGGAGACTCTCTGGGGCCAACGTCCTGACTTTC
. TRBJ2-2 TRBV7-3 16 TRBD2 CASSLSLGRDPGELFF TGTGCCAGCAGCTTAAGTTTGGGGAGGGATCCCGGGGAGCTGTTTTTT
. TRBJ2-1 TRBV7-9 12 . CASSFQLREQFF TGTGCCAGCAGCTTCCAGCTCCGGGAGCAGTTCTTC
. TRBJ1-4 TRBV4-1 14 . CASSQGATNEKLFF TGCGCCAGCAGCCAAGGTGCCACTAATGAAAAACTGTTTTTT
. TRBJ1-4 TRBV5-1 16 TRBD1 CASSLTGTGGNEKLFF TGCGCCAGCAGCTTGACTGGGACAGGGGGAAATGAAAAACTGTTTTTT
. TRBJ1-2 TRBV5-8 14 . CASSSGGPPGGYTF TGTGCCAGCAGCTCAGGTGGGCCCCCGGGTGGCTACACCTTC
. TRBJ2-1 TRBV6-1 13 . CASLEDLYNEQFF TGTGCCAGCCTAGAGGACTTGTACAATGAGCAGTTCTTC
. TRBJ1-2 TRBV4-1 16 . CASSQERLRPNYGYTF TGCGCCAGCAGCCAAGAGCGTCTCAGGCCCAACTATGGCTACACCTTC
. TRBJ2-5 TRBV6-6 14 TRBD1 CASSRRGQLETQYF TGTGCCAGCAGCCGACGGGGACAGTTAGAGACCCAGTACTTC
once TRBJ2-5 TRBV9 14 . CASSVATGVVTQYF TGTGCCAGCAGCGTAGCTACCGGGGTGGTGACCCAGTACTTC
few TRBJ1-2 TRBV2 14 . CASSEESHLYGYTF TGTGCCAGCAGTGAAGAAAGCCATCTATATGGCTACACCTTC
. TRBJ1-5 TRBV2 14 . CASSVGVSNQPQHF TGTGCCAGCTCCGTCGGAGTGAGCAATCAGCCCCAGCATTTT
once TRBJ1-2 TRBV7-2 14 . CASSLGGRNYGYTF TGTGCCAGCAGCTTAGGGGGGCGGAACTATGGCTACACCTTC
. TRBJ2-6 TRBV30 15 . CAWISGVAGANVLTF TGTGCCTGGATATCAGGGGTCGCTGGGGCCAACGTCCTGACTTTC
. TRBJ2-4 TRBV28 12 TRBD2 CASSFWDGREYF TGTGCCAGCAGCTTCTGGGACGGGAGGGAGTACTTC
. TRBJ1-1 TRBV2 13 . CATNTGVNTEAFF TGTGCCACCAACACGGGGGTGAACACTGAAGCTTTCTTT
few TRBJ1-3 TRBV9 14 . CASSDDKSGNTIYF TGTGCCAGCAGCGATGACAAATCTGGAAACACCATATATTTT
. TRBJ1-3 TRBV16 15 TRBD1 CASSQSTGPGNTIYF TGTGCCAGCAGCCAATCGACAGGGCCCGGAAACACCATATATTTT
. TRBJ2-2 TRBV9 16 . CASSVGTVRNTGELFF TGTGCCAGCAGCGTAGGGACAGTCCGAAACACCGGGGAGCTGTTTTTT
. TRBJ2-1 TRBV7-2 14 . CASSLEDRNNEQFF TGTGCCAGCAGCTTAGAAGACCGAAACAATGAGCAGTTCTTC
. TRBJ2-3 TRBV11-2 16 TRBD1 CASSSYRGRSTDTQYF TGTGCCAGCAGCAGCTACAGGGGGCGATCGACAGATACGCAGTATTTT
. TRBJ1-5 TRBV27 14 TRBD1 CASSLEGARQPQHF TGTGCCAGCAGTTTAGAGGGGGCGCGGCAGCCCCAGCATTTT
. TRBJ1-5 TRBV19 18 TRBD1 CASSIAGDSLYSNQPQHF TGTGCCAGTAGTATAGCAGGGGACAGCTTATATAGCAATCAGCCCCAGCATTTT
. TRBJ1-3 TRBV21-1 15 . CASSYSSGESNTIYF TGTGCCAGCAGCTACTCGTCAGGCGAGTCGAACACCATATATTTT
. TRBJ2-1 TRBV28 16 TRBD1 CASSPRGQATYNEQFF TGTGCCAGCAGTCCACGGGGACAGGCCACCTACAATGAGCAGTTCTTC
. TRBJ1-5 TRBV7-2 15 . CASSSRAGENQPQHF TGTGCCAGCAGCTCCCGGGCGGGGGAAAATCAGCCCCAGCATTTT